The 5 T cell receptor beta chains below come from one sample, sequenced in a study of OX40 agonist ivuxolimab in advanced cancers. TCRdb's copy holds only in-frame clones and misses some; the assay was immunoSEQ multiplex PCR. The sample yields tens of thousands of clones, about 90% seen once. The specimen comprised CD4+ or CD8+ T cells sorted from blood, sampled in a trial of the OX40 agonist ivuxolimab. These TCRs come from an adult with an advanced solid tumor such as melanoma, head and neck, liver or kidney cancer.

The chain has TRBV13 and TRBJ2-5; D remains unclear. The J call could be wrong; TRBJ2-7 is a better fit for the DNA end. Germline CDR1 is PRHDT and CDR2 is FYEKMQ (reference sequence). The CDR3 runs to 11 residues. The CDR3, as DNA: TGTGCCAGCAGCTTGTGGAACGAGCAGTACTTC. Its translation: CASSLWNEQYF.

This rearrangement joins TRBV7-9 to TRBJ2-2; D is possibly TRBD1 or TRBD2 (5 bases each). Trimming shortened V by 8 bases and J by 4 bases, and 17 bases separated the two germline ends. The CDR3 has 15 residues. Germline V CDR1 and CDR2: SEHNR, FQNEAQ (reference sequence). For the CDR3, the DNA is TGTGCCAGCTCCAGGGAGACAGCGCCCACCGGGGAGCTGTTTTTT. Translation gives CASSRETAPTGELFF.

The V gene is TRBV2, the J gene TRBJ1-2; D not certain. The length of the CDR3 is 14 residues. With 1 base removed from V and 4 bases from J, the gap between germline ends came to 10 bases. Germline CDR1 SNHLY, CDR2 FYNNEI. CDR3 sequence reads: CASSEEGTVYGYTF. CDR3 in DNA: TGTGCCAGCAGTGAAGAGGGTACGGTCTATGGCTACACCTTC.

The CDR3 DNA reads TGTGCCAGCAGGTCCCCACCAAACGGGGAGCAGTACTTC. Encoded protein: CASRSPPNGEQYF. This chain joins TRBV27 and TRBJ2-7, with D uncertain. CDR1 MNHEY and CDR2 SMNVEV come from the germline V gene (reference sequence). V gave up 6 bases and J gave up 7 bases, with 16 bases separating them. CDR3 length equals 13 residues.

The CDR3 bases are TGTGCCAGCAGTGAATTTAACGGGGAGCTGTTTTTT. Its translation: CASSEFNGELFF. V gene TRBV25-1 combines with J gene TRBJ2-2; D is uncertain. Germline assignment: CDR1 MGHDK and CDR2 SYGVNS. The CDR3 sequence is 12 residues long. V lost 1 base and J lost 7, with 4 bases in between.